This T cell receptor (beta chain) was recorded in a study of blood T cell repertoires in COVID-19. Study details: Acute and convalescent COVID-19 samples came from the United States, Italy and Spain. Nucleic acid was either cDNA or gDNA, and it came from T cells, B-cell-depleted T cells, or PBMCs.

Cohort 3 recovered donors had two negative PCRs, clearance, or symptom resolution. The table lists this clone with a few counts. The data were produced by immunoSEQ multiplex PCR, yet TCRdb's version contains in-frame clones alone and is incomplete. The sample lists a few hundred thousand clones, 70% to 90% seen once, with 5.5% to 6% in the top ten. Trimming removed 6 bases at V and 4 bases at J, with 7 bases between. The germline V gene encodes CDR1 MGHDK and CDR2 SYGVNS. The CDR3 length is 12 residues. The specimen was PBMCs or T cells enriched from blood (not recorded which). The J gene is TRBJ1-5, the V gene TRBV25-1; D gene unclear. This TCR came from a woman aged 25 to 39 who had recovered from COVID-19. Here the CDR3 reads CASRGPNQPQHF. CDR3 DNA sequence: TGTGCCAGCAGGGGCCCTAATCAGCCCCAGCATTTT.